Below are 18 T cell receptor beta chains sequenced from a single sample in a study of T cell changes during pregnancy in multiple sclerosis. The repertoire was sequenced with immunoSEQ multiplex PCR; TCRdb's copy has only in-frame clones and lacks some. Altogether roughly 15,000 clones are present, approximately 84% being singletons, with the ten largest covering less than 12%. Sequencing was performed on CD8+ T cells from peripheral blood mononuclear cells, taken in the second trimester of pregnancy. These TCRs come from a female donor in good health, enrolled as a control in a pregnancy study.

The chain employs TRBV6-5 and TRBJ2-5; a weak D match, TRBD2 (7 bases). CDR3 length: 15 amino acids. Trimming stripped 6 bases from V and 4 bases from J, with 18 bases between. Germline V gene sequence: CDR1 MNHEY, CDR2 SVGAGI. The CDR3 loop reads CASRRVRGAGETQYF. In DNA, the CDR3 is TGTGCCAGCAGGCGTGTTCGGGGGGCGGGAGAGACCCAGTACTTC.

V gene TRBV7-9 combines with J gene TRBJ2-7, with TRBD1 identical over 9 bases. Germline CDR1 SEHNR, CDR2 FQNEAQ (reference sequence). This CDR3 region has 14 residues. Trimming removed 5 bases from V and 3 bases from J; junction bases left unmatched: 5. The CDR3 sequence is CASSAGTGFYEQYF. For the CDR3, the DNA is TGTGCCAGCAGCGCCGGGACAGGGTTCTACGAGCAGTACTTC.

This clone is medium-sized within its sample. The rearrangement joins TRBV27 to TRBJ2-7; weak D call: TRBD1 (6 bases). Germline CDR1 MNHEY, CDR2 SMNVEV (reference sequence). The CDR3 length is 14 residues. Between the trimmed V and J ends, which lost 4 bases and 6 bases, there was a span of 16 bases. The CDR3 DNA follows: TGTGCCAGCAGTTCCCCAGGGGTCCATACCGAGCAGTACTTC. Protein: CASSSPGVHTEQYF.

V and J are TRBV5-1 and TRBJ2-7, with unresolved D. The ends were cut back, 4 bases at V and 4 bases at J, with 6 bases in the middle. CDR3 length: 11 residues. Germline V CDR1 and CDR2: SGHRS, YFSETQ. The CDR3 coding sequence is TGCGCCAGCAGCCAGGATTACGAGCAGTACTTC. Protein: CASSQDYEQYF.

This chain links TRBV7-6 with TRBJ1-2; 11 bases agree with TRBD1. The V gene end was trimmed by 5 bases and the J gene end by 6 bases; junction bases not matched to a gene: 11. CDR3 length: 16 residues. From germline, CDR1 is SGHVS and CDR2 FNYEAQ. CDR3 sequence: CASSVKPGQGVDGYTF. Written as DNA, the CDR3 is TGTGCCAGCAGCGTAAAGCCGGGACAGGGGGTGGATGGCTACACCTTC.

This chain joins TRBV6-4 and TRBJ2-3, with TRBD1 identical over 10 bases. The CDR3 is 15 amino acids. The ends lost 0 bases at V and 6 bases at J; junction bases unmatched: 3. CDR1 is MRHNA and CDR2 is SNTAGT in the germline V gene. The chain's CDR3 is CASSDSGQGPDTQYF. The CDR3 DNA follows: TGTGCCAGCAGTGACTCGGGACAGGGGCCCGATACGCAGTATTTT.

The chain combines TRBV7-2 with TRBJ2-3; 8 bases are a match to TRBD1. This CDR3 has 14 residues. Germline trimming cut 2 bases from V and 6 bases from J; bases unmatched to any gene: 4. CDR1 is SGHTA and CDR2 is FQGNSA in the germline V gene. The CDR3 sequence is CASSLSGGMDTQYF. The CDR3 region has the DNA TGTGCCAGCAGCTTATCAGGGGGCATGGATACGCAGTATTTT. Based on the CDR3 plus reference TRBV7-2 and TRBJ2-3, the full variable domain is GAGVSQSPSNKVTEKGKDVELRCDPISGHTALYWYRQSLGQGLEFLIYFQGNSAPDKSGLPSDRFSAERTGGSVSTLTIQRTQQEDSAVYLCASSLSGGMDTQYFGPGTRLTVL.

The chain has TRBV7-9 and TRBJ2-1; 8 bases agree with TRBD1. The germline V gene has CDR1 SEHNR and CDR2 FQNEAQ (reference sequence). Trimming took 5 bases from V and 4 from J; bases not matched to a gene: 7. This CDR3 comprises 15 residues. The CDR3 loop reads CASSRQGSLYNEQFF. CDR3 sequence (DNA): TGTGCCAGCAGCCGACAGGGGTCTCTTTACAATGAGCAGTTCTTC.

J is TRBJ2-2 and V is TRBV20-1; no definite D call. The CDR3 sequence is 11 residues long. Germline V gene sequence: CDR1 DFQATT, CDR2 SNEGSKA (reference sequence). The V end was cut by 6 bases, the J end by 1 base, with 3 bases between. DNA of the CDR3: TGCAGTGCCGTGAACACCGGGGAGCTGTTTTTT. Protein product: CSAVNTGELFF.

Remarks on this clone: Sequence at one end of the junction differs from germline and may be a read error. CDR3 sequence reads: CASSSGGSGELFF. CDR3 nucleotides: TGTGCTAGCAGCTCCGGGGGGAGCGGGGAGCTGTTTTTT. The chain uses TRBV7-7 and TRBJ2-2; 7 nucleotides line up with TRBD2. Per germline, CDR1 SSHAT and CDR2 FNYEAQ (reference sequence). The CDR3 runs 13 residues.

The chain uses TRBV27 and TRBJ1-1; TRBD1 aligns across 7 bases. This CDR3 has 14 amino acids. V trimming: 5 bases; J trimming: 1 base; junction bases outside the gene matches: 4. Per the germline V gene, CDR1 is MNHEY and CDR2 is SMNVEV (reference sequence). The CDR3 is CASSPGQPNTEAFF. DNA for the CDR3: TGTGCCAGCAGTCCGGGACAGCCGAACACTGAAGCTTTCTTT.

This clone occurred once. The CDR3 is CASSLGLTGELFF. The CDR3 region has the DNA TGTGCCAGCAGCTTGGGTCTCACCGGGGAGCTGTTTTTT. This chain connects TRBV5-4 to TRBJ2-2; D is ambiguous. Germline V gives CDR1 SGHNT, CDR2 YYREEE (reference sequence). The CDR3 contains 13 residues. V was clipped by 0 bases and J by 4 bases, with 4 bases between them.

The CDR3 sequence is CASSYSASGTQETQYF. In DNA form, the CDR3 reads TGTGCCAGCAGTTACTCGGCTAGCGGAACCCAAGAGACCCAGTACTTC. The gene calls are TRBV6-5 and TRBJ2-5; 7 bases match TRBD2. From germline, CDR1 is MNHEY and CDR2 SVGAGI. The J segment lost 1 base and the V segment lost 0 bases, leaving 5 bases of the junction unmatched. The CDR3 consists of 16 residues.

The rearrangement joins TRBV27 to TRBJ2-7; TRBD2 agrees at 11 bases. V gave up 5 bases and J gave up 4 bases; unmatched junction bases: 7. In germline, CDR1 is MNHEY, CDR2 SMNVEV (reference sequence). This CDR3 has 15 residues. CDR3 bases: TGTGCCAGCAGTACCCGACTAGCGGGGTTATACGAGCAGTACTTC. Residues: CASSTRLAGLYEQYF.

On this clone itself: The same CDR3 can be traced to other DNA sequences in this sample. The chain employs TRBV30 and TRBJ2-1; TRBD2 might be the D (7 bases). The V end was cut by 5 bases, the J end by 9 bases, with 11 bases between. The CDR3 extends over 11 amino acids. CDR1 GTSNPN and CDR2 SVGIG come from the germline V gene (reference sequence). As DNA, the CDR3 is TGTGCCTGGCATAGGGGGGGTGAGCAGTTCTTC. This codes for CAWHRGGEQFF.

The chain has TRBV2 and TRBJ2-1, with 15 bases that match TRBD2. This CDR3 comprises 15 residues. V was clipped by 6 bases and J by 7 bases; unmatched bases: 4. Germline V gives CDR1 SNHLY, CDR2 FYNNEI. The DNA for the CDR3 is TGTGCCAGCAGAGGGACTAGCGGGGGGCGTAATGAGCAGTTCTTC. Translation gives CASRGTSGGRNEQFF. The entire variable domain, with the rest obtained from reference TRBV2 and TRBJ2-1, is as follows: EPEVTQTPSHQVTQMGQEVILRCVPISNHLYFYWYRQILGQKVEFLVSFYNNEISEKSEIFDDQFSVERPDGSNFTLKIRSTKLEDSAMYFCASRGTSGGRNEQFFGPGTRLTVL.

This chain joins TRBV7-6 and TRBJ2-5, with a possible D match to TRBD1 (6 bases). V was pared by 6 bases and J by 4 bases, with 15 bases between. There are 14 residues in the CDR3. Germline CDR1 SGHVS, CDR2 FNYEAQ. This CDR3 reads CASSHGTGRETQYF. The CDR3 DNA is TGTGCCAGCAGTCATGGCACAGGGCGAGAGACCCAGTACTTC.

The chain recombines TRBV19 with TRBJ1-1; D perhaps matches TRBD1 (6 bases). Trimming left V 9 bases short and J 3 bases short, with 14 bases between. From germline, CDR1 is LNHDA and CDR2 SQIVND (reference sequence). The CDR3 is made up of 13 amino acids. The CDR3 sequence is CASFSGEDTEAFF. The CDR3 nucleotides read TGTGCCAGCTTCTCAGGGGAAGACACTGAAGCTTTCTTT.